Listed below are T cell receptor beta chains from one sample, sequenced in a study of blood T cells in healthy people across ages. TCRdb passed the 5' RACE reads through MiXCR, listing each CDR3 protein once. In the table there are nearly 1 million distinct CDR3 sequences, roughly 50% of which are singletons. The sample consisted of blood. These receptors originate from a woman in her sixties in good health. Both conserved end residues are part of each CDR3. The D gene is left open where the match is weak. Some rows have no size entry. The others give once, few or many, or a class for an expanded clone.

d_call,j_call,clone_size,v_call,cdr3_nt,cdr3_aa
TRBD1,TRBJ2-1,NA,TRBV15,TGTGCCACCAGCAGGGACAGGGGCCCGGACAATGAGCAGTTCTTC,CATSRDRGPDNEQFF
NA,TRBJ2-3,once,TRBV14,TGTGCCAGCAGCCAAGAGTTAGGAGGAGGCAGGGATACGCAGTATTTT,CASSQELGGGRDTQYF
NA,TRBJ1-6,NA,TRBV18,TGTGCCAGCTCACAATCGGACAGCAAGGGGTCACCCCTCCACTTT,CASSQSDSKGSPLHF
NA,TRBJ2-7,NA,TRBV6-2/TRBV6-3,TGTGCCAGCACACTAGTCGGGGACGGCTACGAGCAGTACTTC,CASTLVGDGYEQYF
TRBD1,TRBJ2-1,NA,TRBV6-5,TGTGCCAGCAGTCGACAGGGGGCGGCCAATGAGCAGTTCTTC,CASSRQGAANEQFF
NA,TRBJ2-1,NA,TRBV9,TGTGCCAGCAGCGTAGGAGGTCCTTACAATGAGCAGTTCTTC,CASSVGGPYNEQFF
NA,TRBJ2-5,few,TRBV10-3,TGTGCCATCAAGATCCAGGACAGCACCCAAGAGACCCAGTACTTC,CAIKIQDSTQETQYF
NA,TRBJ2-1,few,TRBV27,TGTGCCAGCAGTTTTGACCAGGGGCAGATCAATGAGCAGTTCTTC,CASSFDQGQINEQFF
TRBD2,TRBJ2-7,NA,TRBV13,TGTGCCAGCAGCCTGTCCGGGACTAGCGTTGCCTACGAGCAGTACTTC,CASSLSGTSVAYEQYF
TRBD1,TRBJ2-1,many,TRBV7-9,TGTGCCAGCAGCCCTGGACAGGGCCACAATGAGCAGTTCTTC,CASSPGQGHNEQFF
TRBD2,TRBJ2-7,NA,TRBV5-1,TGCGCCAGCAGCTCCCGAAGACTAGCGGGAGGGGACTACGAGCAGTACTTC,CASSSRRLAGGDYEQYF
TRBD1,TRBJ2-1,few,TRBV29-1,TGCAGCGGCGACAGGGGGGGATACAATGAGCAGTTCTTC,CSGDRGGYNEQFF
NA,TRBJ2-3,few,TRBV20-1,TGCAGTGCTAGAGGGGTAGAAAGGAGCACAGATACGCAGTATTTT,CSARGVERSTDTQYF